This TCR beta chain was documented in a study of beta chain features in type 1 diabetes. Study-level results: For Type 1 diabetes patients, all four CD4+ subsets carried TCRB CDR3s that were moderately but significantly shorter.

Worth noting for this clone: The antigen is undetermined.

Cell sorting via CD45RO/CCR7/CD25/CD127/CD95/CD27 was performed to obtain CD4+ naive, central memory, regulatory and stem cell-like memory cells. All of the isolated RNA was reverse transcribed, so expressed TCRB transcripts were sequenced. This table comes from immunoSEQ multiplex PCR, and its TCRdb copy is limited to in-frame clones, with some not included. The sample contains hundreds of thousands of clones, roughly 13% of which appear only once. This TCR was recovered from a young man with type 1 diabetes. Material: naive CD4+ T cells from blood.

CDR3 coding DNA: TGTGCCTGGAGTGTAGTTTTTGGGCTTGCCGAAGCTTTCTTT. Encoded protein: CAWSVVFGLAEAFF. The chain links TRBV30 to TRBJ1-1; D uncertain. The CDR3 is 14 amino acids. Germline assignment: CDR1 GTSNPN and CDR2 SVGIG (reference sequence). Trimming removed 0 bases at V and 8 bases at J, with 16 bases between. Supplemented by reference TRBV30 and TRBJ1-1, the full variable domain reads SQTIHQWPATLVQPVGSPLSLECTVEGTSNPNLYWYRQAAGRGLQLLFYSVGIGQISSEVPQNLSASRPQDRQFILSSKKLLLSDSGFYLCAWSVVFGLAEAFFGQGTRLTVV.